This record looks at one T cell receptor (beta chain) sequence and its context. What it binds is unknown. The protocol was immunoSEQ multiplex PCR, while the TCRdb copy is restricted to in-frame clones and leaves out a portion. The sample has around 300,000 clones; about 87% are singletons. Indicated treatment: approximately 18 received Ad26.COV2.S at low or high dose, single or two shots; a few received placebo; per-sample allocation not given. Vaccine and placebo recipients were sampled on day 63 after the first injection. This record belongs to a study of Ad26.COV2.S vaccination and SARS-CoV-2 variants. About the research overall: As a participant in COV1001, the donor was in the Ad26.COV2.S trial arm. Ad26.COV2.S, an intramuscular injection, was given once or twice 56 days apart.

Overall study results and limits: Ad26.COV2.S recipients had broader spike-specific TCRs (P = 0.0014). People who got the vaccine or the placebo had similar non-spike TCR breadth.

The sequences come from peripheral blood, collected in a trial of Ad26.COV2.S vaccine versus placebo. The sequence was obtained from a person aged 18-65 years who received the Ad26.COV2.S COVID-19 vaccine or a placebo.

As DNA, the CDR3 is TGTGCCAGCAGCCCCTCCTCCACAGGGGCAGACTACGAGCAGTACTTC. Encoded protein: CASSPSSTGADYEQYF. The rearrangement links TRBV7-6 to TRBJ2-7, with TRBD1 matching 7 bases. V lost 5 bases and J lost 3; bases outside the gene matches: 13. This CDR3 has 16 residues. In germline, CDR1 is SGHVS, CDR2 FNYEAQ.